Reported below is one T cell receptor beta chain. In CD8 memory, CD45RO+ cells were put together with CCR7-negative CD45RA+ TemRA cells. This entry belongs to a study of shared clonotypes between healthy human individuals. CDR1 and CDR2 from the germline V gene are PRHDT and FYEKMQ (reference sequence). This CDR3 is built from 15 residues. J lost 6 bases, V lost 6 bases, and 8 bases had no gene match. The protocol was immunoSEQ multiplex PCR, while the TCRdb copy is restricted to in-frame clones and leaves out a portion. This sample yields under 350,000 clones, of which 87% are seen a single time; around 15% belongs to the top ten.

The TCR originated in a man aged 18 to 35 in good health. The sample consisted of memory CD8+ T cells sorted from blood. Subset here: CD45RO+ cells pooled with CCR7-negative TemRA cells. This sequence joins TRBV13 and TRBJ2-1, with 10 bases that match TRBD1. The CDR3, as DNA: TGTGCCAGCAGTTGGGACAGGGGAGCGGGCAATGAGCAGTTCTTC. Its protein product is CASSWDRGAGNEQFF. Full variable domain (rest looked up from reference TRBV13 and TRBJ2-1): AAGVIQSPRHLIKEKRETATLKCYPIPRHDTVYWYQQGPGQDPQFLISFYEKMQSDKGSIPDRFSAQQFSDYHSELNMSSLELGDSALYFCASSWDRGAGNEQFFGPGTRLTVL.